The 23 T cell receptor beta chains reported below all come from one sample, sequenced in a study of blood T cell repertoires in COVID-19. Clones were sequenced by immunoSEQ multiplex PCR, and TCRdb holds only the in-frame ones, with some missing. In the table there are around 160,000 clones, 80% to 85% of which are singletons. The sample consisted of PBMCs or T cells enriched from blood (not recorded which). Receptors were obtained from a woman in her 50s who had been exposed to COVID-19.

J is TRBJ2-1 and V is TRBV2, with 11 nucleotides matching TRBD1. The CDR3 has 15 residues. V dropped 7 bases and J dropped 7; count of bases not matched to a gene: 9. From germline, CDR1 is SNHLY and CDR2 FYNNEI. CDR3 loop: CASMQDRGPGNEQFF. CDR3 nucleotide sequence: TGTGCCAGCATGCAGGACAGGGGGCCGGGGAATGAGCAGTTCTTC. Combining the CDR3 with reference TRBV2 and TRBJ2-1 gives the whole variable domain EPEVTQTPSHQVTQMGQEVILRCVPISNHLYFYWYRQILGQKVEFLVSFYNNEISEKSEIFDDQFSVERPDGSNFTLKIRSTKLEDSAMYFCASMQDRGPGNEQFFGPGTRLTVL.

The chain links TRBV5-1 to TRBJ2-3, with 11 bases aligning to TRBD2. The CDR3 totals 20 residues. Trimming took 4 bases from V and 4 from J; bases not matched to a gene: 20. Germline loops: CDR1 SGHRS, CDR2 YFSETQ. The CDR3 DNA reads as TGCGCCAGCAGCGATCACAGGGTAGCGGGGGGGCTTTTTCGCTCAGATACGCAGTATTTT. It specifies CASSDHRVAGGLFRSDTQYF.

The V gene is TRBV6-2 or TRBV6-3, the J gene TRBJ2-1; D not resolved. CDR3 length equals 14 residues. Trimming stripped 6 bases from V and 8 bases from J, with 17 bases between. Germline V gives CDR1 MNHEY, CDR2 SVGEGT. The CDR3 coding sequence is TGTGCCAGCAGCCCCAACTCGTTCTTGTATGAGCAGTTCTTC. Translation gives CASSPNSFLYEQFF.

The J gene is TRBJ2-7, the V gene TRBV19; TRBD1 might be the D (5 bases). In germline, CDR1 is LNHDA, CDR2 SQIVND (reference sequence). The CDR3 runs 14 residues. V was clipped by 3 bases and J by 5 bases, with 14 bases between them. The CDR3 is CASSIGAGSNEQYF. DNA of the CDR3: TGTGCCAGTAGTATTGGGGCAGGGTCCAACGAGCAGTACTTC.

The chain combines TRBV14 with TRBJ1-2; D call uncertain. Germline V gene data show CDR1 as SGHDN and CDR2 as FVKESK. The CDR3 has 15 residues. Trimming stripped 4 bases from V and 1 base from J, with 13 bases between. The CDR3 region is CASSRSINFNYGYTF. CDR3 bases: TGTGCCAGCAGCCGTTCTATCAACTTTAACTATGGCTACACCTTC. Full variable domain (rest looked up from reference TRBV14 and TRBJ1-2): EAGVTQFPSHSVIEKGQTVTLRCDPISGHDNLYWYRRVMGKEIKFLLHFVKESKQDESGMPNNRFLAERTGGTYSTLKVQPAELEDSGVYFCASSRSINFNYGYTFGSGTRLTVV.

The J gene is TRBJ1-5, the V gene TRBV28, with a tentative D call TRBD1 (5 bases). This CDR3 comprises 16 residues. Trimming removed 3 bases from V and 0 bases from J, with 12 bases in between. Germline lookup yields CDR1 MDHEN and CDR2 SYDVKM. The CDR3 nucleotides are TGTGCCAGCAGTTTGGGTGGGGCGTCTAGCAATCAGCCCCAGCATTTT. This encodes CASSLGGASSNQPQHF.

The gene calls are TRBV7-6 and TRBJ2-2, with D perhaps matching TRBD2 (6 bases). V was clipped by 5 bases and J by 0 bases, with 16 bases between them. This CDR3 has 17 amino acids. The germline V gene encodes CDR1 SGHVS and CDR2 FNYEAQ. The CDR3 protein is CASSPYLGGSNTGELFF. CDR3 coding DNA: TGTGCCAGCAGCCCGTATCTCGGGGGTTCGAACACCGGGGAGCTGTTTTTT.

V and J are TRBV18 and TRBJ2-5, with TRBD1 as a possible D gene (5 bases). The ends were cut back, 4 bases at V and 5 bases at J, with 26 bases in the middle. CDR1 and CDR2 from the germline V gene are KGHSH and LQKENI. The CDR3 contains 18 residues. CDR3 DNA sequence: TGTGCCAGCTCACGAACCACCCTTGGTAGGGGTATCCGGGAGACCCAGTACTTC. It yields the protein CASSRTTLGRGIRETQYF.

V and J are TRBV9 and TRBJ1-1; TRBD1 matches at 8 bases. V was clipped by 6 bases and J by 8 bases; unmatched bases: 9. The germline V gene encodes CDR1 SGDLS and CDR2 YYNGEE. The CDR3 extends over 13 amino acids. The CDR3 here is CASNPTGGVEAFF. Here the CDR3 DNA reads TGTGCCAGCAACCCTACAGGGGGAGTAGAAGCTTTCTTT.

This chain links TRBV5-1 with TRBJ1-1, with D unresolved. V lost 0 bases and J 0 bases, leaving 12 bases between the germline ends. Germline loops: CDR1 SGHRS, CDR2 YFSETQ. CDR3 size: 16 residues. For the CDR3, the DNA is TGCGCCAGCAGCTTGGGACGGGGAGCCTTGAACACTGAAGCTTTCTTT. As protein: CASSLGRGALNTEAFF. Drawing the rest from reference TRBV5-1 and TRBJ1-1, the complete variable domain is KAGVTQTPRYLIKTRGQQVTLSCSPISGHRSVSWYQQTPGQGLQFLFEYFSETQRNKGNFPGRFSGRQFSNSRSEMNVSTLELGDSALYLCASSLGRGALNTEAFFGQGTRLTVV.

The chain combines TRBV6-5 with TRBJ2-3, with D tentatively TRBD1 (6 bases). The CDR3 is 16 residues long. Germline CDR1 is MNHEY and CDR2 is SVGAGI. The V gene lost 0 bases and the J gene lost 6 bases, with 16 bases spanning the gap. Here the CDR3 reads CASSYSPRGRLDTQYF. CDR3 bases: TGTGCCAGCAGTTACTCGCCCAGGGGCAGACTGGATACGCAGTATTTT.

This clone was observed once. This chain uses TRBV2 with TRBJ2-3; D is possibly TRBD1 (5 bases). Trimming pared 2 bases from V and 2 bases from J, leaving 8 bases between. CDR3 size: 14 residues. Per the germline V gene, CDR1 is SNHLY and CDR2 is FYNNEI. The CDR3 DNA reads TGTGCCAGCAGTGAACAGGACAACACAGATACGCAGTATTTT. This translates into CASSEQDNTDTQYF.

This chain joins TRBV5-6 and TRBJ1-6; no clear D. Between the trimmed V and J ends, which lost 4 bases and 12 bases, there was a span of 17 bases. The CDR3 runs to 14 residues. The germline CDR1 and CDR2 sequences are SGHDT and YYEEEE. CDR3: CASSPRRGWLPLHF. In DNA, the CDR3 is TGTGCCAGCAGCCCCCGGCGGGGATGGTTACCCCTCCACTTT.

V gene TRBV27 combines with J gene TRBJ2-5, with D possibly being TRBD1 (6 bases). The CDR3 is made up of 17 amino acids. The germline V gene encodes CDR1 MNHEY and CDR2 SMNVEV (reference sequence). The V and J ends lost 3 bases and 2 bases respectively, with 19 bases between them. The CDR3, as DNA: TGTGCCAGCAGTTTTTCCGCCAAGACAGGAGATCAAGAGACCCAGTACTTC. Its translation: CASSFSAKTGDQETQYF.

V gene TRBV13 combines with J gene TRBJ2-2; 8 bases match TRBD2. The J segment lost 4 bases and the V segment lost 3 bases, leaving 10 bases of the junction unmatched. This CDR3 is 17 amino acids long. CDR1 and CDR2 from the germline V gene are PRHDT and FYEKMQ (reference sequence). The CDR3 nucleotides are TGTGCCAGCAGCTTTACTATCGGGACTAGAGGCACCGGGGAGCTGTTTTTT. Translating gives CASSFTIGTRGTGELFF. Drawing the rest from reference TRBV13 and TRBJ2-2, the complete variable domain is AAGVIQSPRHLIKEKRETATLKCYPIPRHDTVYWYQQGPGQDPQFLISFYEKMQSDKGSIPDRFSAQQFSDYHSELNMSSLELGDSALYFCASSFTIGTRGTGELFFGEGSRLTVL.

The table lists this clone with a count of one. The CDR3 nucleotides read TGCAGCGTTGACCAAGGCGGCTATAACTCCTACAATGAGCAGTTCTTC. Protein sequence: CSVDQGGYNSYNEQFF. The rearrangement links TRBV29-1 to TRBJ2-1; D remains ambiguous. The V gene's germline CDR1 is SQVTM and CDR2 ANQGSEA. CDR3 length: 16 amino acids. V lost 3 bases to trimming and J lost 0 bases, with 15 bases between them.

CDR3 DNA sequence: TGTGCCACCAGTGAAAGGGACTTCACAGATACGCAGTATTTT. As protein: CATSERDFTDTQYF. V and J are TRBV24-1 and TRBJ2-3, with D perhaps TRBD2 (6 bases). The CDR3 loop spans 14 amino acids. V lost 4 bases and J 2 bases, leaving 9 bases between the germline ends. Germline assignment: CDR1 KGHDR and CDR2 SFDVKD.

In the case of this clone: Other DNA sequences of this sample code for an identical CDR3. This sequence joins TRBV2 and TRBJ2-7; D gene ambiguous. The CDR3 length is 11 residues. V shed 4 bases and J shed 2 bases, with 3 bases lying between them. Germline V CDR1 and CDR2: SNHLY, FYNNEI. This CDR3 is CASSAAYEQYF. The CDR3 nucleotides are TGTGCCAGCAGTGCGGCCTACGAGCAGTACTTC.

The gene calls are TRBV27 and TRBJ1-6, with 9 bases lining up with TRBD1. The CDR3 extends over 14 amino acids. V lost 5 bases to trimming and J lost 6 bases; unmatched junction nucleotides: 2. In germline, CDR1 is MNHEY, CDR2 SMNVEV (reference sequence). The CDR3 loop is CASSPDRGNSPLHF. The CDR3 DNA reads TGTGCCAGCAGTCCGGACAGGGGTAATTCACCCCTCCACTTT.

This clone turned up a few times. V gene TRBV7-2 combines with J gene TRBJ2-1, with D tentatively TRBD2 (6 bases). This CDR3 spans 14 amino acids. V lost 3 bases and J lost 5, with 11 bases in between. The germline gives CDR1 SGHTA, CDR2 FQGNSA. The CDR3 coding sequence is TGTGCCAGCAGCTTCCCGGACTACGACAATGAGCAGTTCTTC. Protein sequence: CASSFPDYDNEQFF.

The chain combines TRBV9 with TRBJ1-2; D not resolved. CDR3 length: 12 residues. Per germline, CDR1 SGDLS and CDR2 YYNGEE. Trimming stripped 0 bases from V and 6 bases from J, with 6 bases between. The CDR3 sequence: CASSVGGDGYTF. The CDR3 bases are TGTGCCAGCAGCGTAGGAGGCGATGGCTACACCTTC.

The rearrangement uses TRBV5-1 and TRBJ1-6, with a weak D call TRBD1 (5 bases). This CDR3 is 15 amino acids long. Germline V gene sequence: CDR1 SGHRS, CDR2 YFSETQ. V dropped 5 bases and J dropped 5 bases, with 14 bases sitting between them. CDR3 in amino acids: CASRGQGLDNSPLHF. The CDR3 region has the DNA TGCGCCAGCAGGGGTCAGGGCCTGGATAATTCACCCCTCCACTTT.

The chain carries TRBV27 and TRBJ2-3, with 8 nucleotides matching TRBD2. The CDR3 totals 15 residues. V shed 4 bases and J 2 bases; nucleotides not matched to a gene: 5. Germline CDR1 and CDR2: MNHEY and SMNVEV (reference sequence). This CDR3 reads CASSSGLALTDTQYF. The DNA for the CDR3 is TGTGCCAGCAGTTCCGGACTAGCCCTCACAGATACGCAGTATTTT.